This TCR beta chain is from a study of shared clonotypes between healthy human individuals. Study context: Ranging from 18 to 49 in age, donors were two women and a few men.

Measured with immunoSEQ multiplex PCR; TCRdb has only the in-frame clones, and not every one. In the table there are about 510,000 clones, 79% of which are singletons. This CDR3 is 12 amino acids long. Germline V gene sequence: CDR1 KGHSH, CDR2 LQKENI. V lost 3 bases and J lost 3, with 6 bases in between. This chain links TRBV18 with TRBJ2-7; the D is unclear. The origin of this receptor is a woman in her 40s in good health. Some clones in this sample may be carry-over from other donors' samples. What was sequenced was PBMCs. CDR3 in amino acids: CASSPALYEQYF. The CDR3 DNA reads as TGTGCCAGCTCACCGGCTCTCTACGAGCAGTACTTC.